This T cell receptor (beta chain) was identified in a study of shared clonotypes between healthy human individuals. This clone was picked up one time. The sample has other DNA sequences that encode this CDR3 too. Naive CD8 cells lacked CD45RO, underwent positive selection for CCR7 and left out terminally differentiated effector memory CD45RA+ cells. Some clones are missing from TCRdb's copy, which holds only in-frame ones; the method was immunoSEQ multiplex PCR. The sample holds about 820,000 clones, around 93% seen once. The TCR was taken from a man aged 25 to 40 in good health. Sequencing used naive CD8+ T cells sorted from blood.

CDR3 protein: CASSAGDSYEQYF. For the CDR3, the DNA is TGTGCCAGCAGCGCTGGGGACTCTTACGAGCAGTACTTC. The rearrangement uses TRBV9 and TRBJ2-7, with D perhaps matching TRBD2 (6 bases). With 3 bases removed from V and 4 bases from J, the gap between germline ends came to 11 bases. The CDR3 is 13 residues long. Looked up from germline, CDR1 is SGDLS and CDR2 is YYNGEE.